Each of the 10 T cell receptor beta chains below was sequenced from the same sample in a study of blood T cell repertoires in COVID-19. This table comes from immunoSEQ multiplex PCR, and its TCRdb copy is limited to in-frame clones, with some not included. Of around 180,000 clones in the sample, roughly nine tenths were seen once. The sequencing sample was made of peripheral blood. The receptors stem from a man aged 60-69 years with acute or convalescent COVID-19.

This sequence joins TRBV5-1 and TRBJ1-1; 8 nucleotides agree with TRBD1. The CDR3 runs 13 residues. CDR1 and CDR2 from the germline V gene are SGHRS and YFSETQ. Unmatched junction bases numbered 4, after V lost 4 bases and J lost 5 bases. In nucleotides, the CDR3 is TGCGCCAGCAGCCCAAACAGGGGGACTGAAGCTTTCTTT. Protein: CASSPNRGTEAFF.

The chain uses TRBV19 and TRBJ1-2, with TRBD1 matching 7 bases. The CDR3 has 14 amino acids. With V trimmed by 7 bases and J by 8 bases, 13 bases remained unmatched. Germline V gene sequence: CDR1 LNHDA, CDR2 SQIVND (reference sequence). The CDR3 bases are TGTGCCAGTACCTCGAGGACAGGCCAGGAAGGCTACACCTTC. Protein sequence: CASTSRTGQEGYTF.

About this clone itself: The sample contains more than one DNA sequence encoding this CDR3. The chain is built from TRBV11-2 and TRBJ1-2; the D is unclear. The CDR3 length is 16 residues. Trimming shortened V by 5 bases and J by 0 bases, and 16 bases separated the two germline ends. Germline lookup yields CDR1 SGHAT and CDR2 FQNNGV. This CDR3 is CASSLLRGRANYGYTF. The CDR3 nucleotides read TGTGCCAGCAGCCTCCTCCGAGGGCGGGCTAACTATGGCTACACCTTC.

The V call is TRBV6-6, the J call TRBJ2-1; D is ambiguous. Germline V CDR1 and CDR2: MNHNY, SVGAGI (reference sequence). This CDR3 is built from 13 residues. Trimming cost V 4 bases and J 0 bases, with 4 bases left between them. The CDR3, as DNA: TGTGCCAGCAGTTTGAGCTCCTACAATGAGCAGTTCTTC. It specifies CASSLSSYNEQFF.

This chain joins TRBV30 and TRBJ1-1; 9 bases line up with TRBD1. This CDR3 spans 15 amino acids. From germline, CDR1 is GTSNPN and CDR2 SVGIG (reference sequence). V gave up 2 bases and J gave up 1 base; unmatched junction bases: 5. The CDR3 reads CAWSIRDRENTEAFF. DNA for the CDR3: TGTGCCTGGAGTATCCGGGACAGGGAGAACACTGAAGCTTTCTTT.

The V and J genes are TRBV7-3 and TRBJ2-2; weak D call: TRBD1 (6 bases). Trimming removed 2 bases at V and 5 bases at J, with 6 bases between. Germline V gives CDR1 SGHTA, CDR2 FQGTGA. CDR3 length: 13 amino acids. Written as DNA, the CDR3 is TGTGCCAGCAGCTTACAGGGGACCGGGGAGCTGTTTTTT. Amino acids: CASSLQGTGELFF.

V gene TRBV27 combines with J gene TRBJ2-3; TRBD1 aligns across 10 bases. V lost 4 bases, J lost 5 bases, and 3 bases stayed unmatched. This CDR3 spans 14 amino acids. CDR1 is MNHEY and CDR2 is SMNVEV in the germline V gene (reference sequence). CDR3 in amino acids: CASSSGQGRDTQYF. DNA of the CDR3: TGTGCCAGCAGTTCGGGACAGGGGAGAGATACGCAGTATTTT.

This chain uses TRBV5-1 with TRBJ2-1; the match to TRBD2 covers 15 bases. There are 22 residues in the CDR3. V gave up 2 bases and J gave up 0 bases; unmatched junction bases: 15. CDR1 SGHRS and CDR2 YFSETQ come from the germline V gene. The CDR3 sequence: CASSFGLAGGSLTDSSYNEQFF. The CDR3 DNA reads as TGCGCCAGCAGCTTTGGACTAGCGGGAGGGTCCCTAACCGATAGCTCCTACAATGAGCAGTTCTTC.

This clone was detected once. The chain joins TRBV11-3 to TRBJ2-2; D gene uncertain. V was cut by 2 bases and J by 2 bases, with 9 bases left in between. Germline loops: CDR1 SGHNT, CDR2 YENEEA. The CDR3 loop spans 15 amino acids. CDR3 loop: CASSLNSLNTGELFF. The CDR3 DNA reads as TGTGCCAGCAGCTTAAATTCACTAAACACCGGGGAGCTGTTTTTT.

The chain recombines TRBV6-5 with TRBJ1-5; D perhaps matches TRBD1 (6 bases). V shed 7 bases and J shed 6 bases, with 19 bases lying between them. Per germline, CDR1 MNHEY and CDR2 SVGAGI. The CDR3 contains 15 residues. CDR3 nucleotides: TGTGCCAGCAATCTCGGCACAGGGAGTGGTCAGCCCCAGCATTTT. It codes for CASNLGTGSGQPQHF.